This TCR beta chain emerged from a study of blood T cell repertoires in COVID-19. As for the study in general: COVID-19 samples from acute and convalescent phases originated in the United States, Italy and Spain. The analysed material was cDNA or gDNA that came from T cells, B-cell-depleted T cells, or PBMCs.

How the authors handled the data: Reference gene primers were amplified, and this amplification served to estimate nucleated cell counts. This table comes from immunoSEQ multiplex PCR, and its TCRdb copy is limited to in-frame clones, with some not included. Clone size and V and J calls were adopted from that table, with D and trimming inferred from the DNA. The sample lists 300,000 to 400,000 clones; about nine tenths were seen once. Germline-derived CDR1 and CDR2 are SNHLY and FYNNEI. The CDR3 sequence is 14 residues long. After removal of 6 bases from V and 6 bases from J, the junction contained 6 bases not matched to a gene.

The sample consisted of peripheral blood. This TCR was recovered from a man aged 45-65 years with active or convalescent COVID-19. The genes are TRBV2 and TRBJ1-5; 9 bases line up with TRBD1. CDR3 nucleotides: TGTGCCAGCAGCACCACAGGGGGCGGTCAGCCCCAGCATTTT. Its translation is CASSTTGGGQPQHF.